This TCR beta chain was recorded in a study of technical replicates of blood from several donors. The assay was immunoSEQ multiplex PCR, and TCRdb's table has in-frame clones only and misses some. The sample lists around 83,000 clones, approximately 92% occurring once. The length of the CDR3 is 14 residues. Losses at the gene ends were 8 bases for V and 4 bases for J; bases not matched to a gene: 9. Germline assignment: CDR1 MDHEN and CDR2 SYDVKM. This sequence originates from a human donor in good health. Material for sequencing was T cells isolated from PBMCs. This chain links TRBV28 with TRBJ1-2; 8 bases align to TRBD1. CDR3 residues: CASGPDREFYGYTF. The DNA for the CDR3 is TGTGCCAGCGGACCGGACAGGGAATTCTATGGCTACACCTTC.